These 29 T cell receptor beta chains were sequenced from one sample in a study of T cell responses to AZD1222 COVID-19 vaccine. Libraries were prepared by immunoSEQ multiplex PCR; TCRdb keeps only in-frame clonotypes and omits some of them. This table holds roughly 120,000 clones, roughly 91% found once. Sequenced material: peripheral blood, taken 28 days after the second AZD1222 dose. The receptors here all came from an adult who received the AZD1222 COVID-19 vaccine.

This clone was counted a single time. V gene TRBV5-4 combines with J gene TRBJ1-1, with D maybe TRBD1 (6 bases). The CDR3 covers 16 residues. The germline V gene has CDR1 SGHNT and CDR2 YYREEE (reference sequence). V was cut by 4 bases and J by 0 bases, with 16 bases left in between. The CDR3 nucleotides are TGTGCCAGCAGCCCCGGGGGGCAGAGAATGAACACTGAAGCTTTCTTT. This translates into CASSPGGQRMNTEAFF.

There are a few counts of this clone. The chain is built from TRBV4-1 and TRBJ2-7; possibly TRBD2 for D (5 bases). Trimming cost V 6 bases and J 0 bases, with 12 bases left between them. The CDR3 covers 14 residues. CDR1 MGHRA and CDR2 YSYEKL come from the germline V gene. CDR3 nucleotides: TGCGCCAGCAGTCCAGCGGAGGCCTCCTACGAGCAGTACTTC. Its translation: CASSPAEASYEQYF.

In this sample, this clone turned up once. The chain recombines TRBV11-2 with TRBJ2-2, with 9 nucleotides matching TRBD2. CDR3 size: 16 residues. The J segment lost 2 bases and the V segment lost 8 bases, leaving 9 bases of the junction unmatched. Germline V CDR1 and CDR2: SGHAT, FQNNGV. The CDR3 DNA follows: TGTGCCAGCGGACTAAGCGGGAGGATTAACACCGGGGAGCTGTTTTTT. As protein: CASGLSGRINTGELFF.

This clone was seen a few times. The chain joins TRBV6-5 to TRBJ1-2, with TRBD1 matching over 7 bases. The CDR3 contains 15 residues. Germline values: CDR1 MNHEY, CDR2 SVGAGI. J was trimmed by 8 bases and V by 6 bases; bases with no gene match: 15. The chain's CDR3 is CASRSNTRGRGGYTF. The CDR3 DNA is TGTGCCAGCAGGAGCAACACAAGGGGGCGAGGAGGCTACACCTTC.

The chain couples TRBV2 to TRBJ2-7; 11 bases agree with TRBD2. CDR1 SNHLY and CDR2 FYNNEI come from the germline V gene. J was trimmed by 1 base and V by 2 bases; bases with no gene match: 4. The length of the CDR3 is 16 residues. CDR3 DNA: TGTGCCAGCAGTGAAACCTTAGCGGGAGGGTCCTACGAGCAGTACTTC. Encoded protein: CASSETLAGGSYEQYF.

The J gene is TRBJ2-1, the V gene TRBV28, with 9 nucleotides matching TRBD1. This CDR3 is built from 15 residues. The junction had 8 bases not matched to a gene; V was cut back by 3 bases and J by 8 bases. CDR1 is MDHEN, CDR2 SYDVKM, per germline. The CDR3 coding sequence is TGTGCCAGCAGTTTGGGGACAGGGAGTCACGATGAGCAGTTCTTC. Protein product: CASSLGTGSHDEQFF.

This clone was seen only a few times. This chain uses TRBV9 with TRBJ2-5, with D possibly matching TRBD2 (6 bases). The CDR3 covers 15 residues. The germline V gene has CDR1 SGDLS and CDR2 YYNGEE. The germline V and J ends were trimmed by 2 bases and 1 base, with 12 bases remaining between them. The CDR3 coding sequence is TGTGCCAGCAGCGTCGGAAATAGCGGCCAAGAGACCCAGTACTTC. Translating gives CASSVGNSGQETQYF.

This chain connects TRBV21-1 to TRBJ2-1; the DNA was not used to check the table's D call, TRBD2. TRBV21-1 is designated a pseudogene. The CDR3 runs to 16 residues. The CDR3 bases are TGTGCCAGCAGCAAAGGGACTCTGAGCTCCTACAATGAGCAGTTCTTC. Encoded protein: CASSKGTLSSYNEQFF.

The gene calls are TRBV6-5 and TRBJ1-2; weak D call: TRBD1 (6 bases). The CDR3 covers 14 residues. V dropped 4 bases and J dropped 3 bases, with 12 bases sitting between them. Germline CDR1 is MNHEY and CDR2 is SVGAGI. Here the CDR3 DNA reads TGTGCCAGCAGTTTCTTGGCAGGGGACTATGGCTACACCTTC. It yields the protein CASSFLAGDYGYTF.

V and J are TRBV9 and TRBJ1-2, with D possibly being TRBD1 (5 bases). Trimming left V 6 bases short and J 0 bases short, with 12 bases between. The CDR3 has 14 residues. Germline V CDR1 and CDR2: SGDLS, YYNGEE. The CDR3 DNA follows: TGTGCCAGCACCCAGGGTCACGCTAACTATGGCTACACCTTC. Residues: CASTQGHANYGYTF.

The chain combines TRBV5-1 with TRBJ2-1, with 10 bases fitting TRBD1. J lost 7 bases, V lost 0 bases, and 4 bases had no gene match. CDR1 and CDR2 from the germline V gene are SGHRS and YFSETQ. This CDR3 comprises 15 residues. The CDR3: CASSLGQGAINEQFF. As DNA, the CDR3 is TGCGCCAGCAGCTTGGGACAGGGGGCTATTAATGAGCAGTTCTTC.

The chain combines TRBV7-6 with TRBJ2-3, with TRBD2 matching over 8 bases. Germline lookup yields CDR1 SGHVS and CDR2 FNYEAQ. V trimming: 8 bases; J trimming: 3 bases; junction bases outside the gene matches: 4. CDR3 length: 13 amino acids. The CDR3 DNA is TGTGCCAGCTGCCGGGGGGGTACAGATACGCAGTATTTT. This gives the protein CASCRGGTDTQYF. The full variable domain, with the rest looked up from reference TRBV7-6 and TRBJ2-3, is GAGVSQSPRYKVTKRGQDVALRCDPISGHVSLYWYRQALGQGPEFLTYFNYEAQQDKSGLPNDRFSAERPEGSISTLTIQRTEQRDSAMYRCASCRGGTDTQYFGPGTRLTVL.

This CDR3 is CASSVAAAGGTEAFF. The CDR3 region has the DNA TGTGCCAGCAGCGTAGCTGCGGCAGGGGGAACTGAAGCTTTCTTT. The J gene is TRBJ1-1, the V gene TRBV9; 7 nucleotides agree with TRBD1. CDR1 SGDLS and CDR2 YYNGEE come from the germline V gene. With 0 bases clipped from V and 5 bases from J, the junction kept 7 bases outside the gene matches. The CDR3 has 15 residues.

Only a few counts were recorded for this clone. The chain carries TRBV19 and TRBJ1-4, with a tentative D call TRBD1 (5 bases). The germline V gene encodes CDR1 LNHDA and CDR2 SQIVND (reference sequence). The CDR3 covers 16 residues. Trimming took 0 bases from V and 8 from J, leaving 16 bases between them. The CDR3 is CASSIDSQGYEEKLFF. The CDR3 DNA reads TGTGCCAGTAGTATAGATTCGCAGGGATATGAAGAAAAACTGTTTTTT.

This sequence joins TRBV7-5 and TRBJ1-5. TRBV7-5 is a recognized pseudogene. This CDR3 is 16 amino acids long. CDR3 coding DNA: TGTGCCAGAAGCTTAGCGAGGGGGGTGAGCAATCAGCCCCAGCATTTT. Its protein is CARSLARGVSNQPQHF.

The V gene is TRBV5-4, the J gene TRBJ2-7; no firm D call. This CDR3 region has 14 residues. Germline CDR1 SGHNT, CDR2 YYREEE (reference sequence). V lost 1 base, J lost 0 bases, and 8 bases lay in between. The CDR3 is CASSLWSGSYEQYF. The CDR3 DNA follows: TGTGCCAGCAGCTTGTGGTCTGGCTCCTACGAGCAGTACTTC.

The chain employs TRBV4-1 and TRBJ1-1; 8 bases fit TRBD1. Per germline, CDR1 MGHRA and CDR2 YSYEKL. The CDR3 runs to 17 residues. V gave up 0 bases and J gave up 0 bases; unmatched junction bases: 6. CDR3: CASSQESGTGLNTEAFF. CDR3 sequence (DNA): TGCGCCAGCAGCCAAGAGTCGGGGACAGGCTTGAACACTGAAGCTTTCTTT.

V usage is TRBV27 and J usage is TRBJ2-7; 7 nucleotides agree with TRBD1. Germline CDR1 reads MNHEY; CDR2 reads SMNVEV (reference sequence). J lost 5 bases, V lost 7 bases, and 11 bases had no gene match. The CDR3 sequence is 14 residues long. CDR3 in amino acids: CASTNRGTRNEQYF. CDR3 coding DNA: TGTGCCAGCACCAACAGGGGAACAAGAAACGAGCAGTACTTC.

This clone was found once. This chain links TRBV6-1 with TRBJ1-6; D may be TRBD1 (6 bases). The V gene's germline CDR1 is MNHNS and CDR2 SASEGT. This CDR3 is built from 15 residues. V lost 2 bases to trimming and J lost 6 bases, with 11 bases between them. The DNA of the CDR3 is TGTGCCAGCAGTGAAACGGGGGGCTCTAATTCACCCCTCCACTTT. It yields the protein CASSETGGSNSPLHF.

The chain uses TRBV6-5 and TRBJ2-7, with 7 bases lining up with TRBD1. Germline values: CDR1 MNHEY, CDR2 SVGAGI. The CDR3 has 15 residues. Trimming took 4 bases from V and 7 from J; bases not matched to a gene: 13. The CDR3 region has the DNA TGTGCCAGCAGTTTTACAGGGGCCTCGTCTCCGGAGCAGTACTTC. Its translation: CASSFTGASSPEQYF.

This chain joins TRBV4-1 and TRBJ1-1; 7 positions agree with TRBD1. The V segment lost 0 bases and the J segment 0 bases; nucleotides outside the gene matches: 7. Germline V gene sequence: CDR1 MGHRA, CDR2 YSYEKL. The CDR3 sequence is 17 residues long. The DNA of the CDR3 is TGCGCCAGCAGCCAAGACATGAGGGGGCTCATGAACACTGAAGCTTTCTTT. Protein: CASSQDMRGLMNTEAFF.

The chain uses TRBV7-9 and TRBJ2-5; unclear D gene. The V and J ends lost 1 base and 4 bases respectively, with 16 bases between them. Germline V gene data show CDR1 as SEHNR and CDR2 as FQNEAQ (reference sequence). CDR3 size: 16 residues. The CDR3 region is CASSLVPSSHRETQYF. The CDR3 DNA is TGTGCCAGCAGCTTAGTCCCCAGTAGCCACCGAGAGACCCAGTACTTC.

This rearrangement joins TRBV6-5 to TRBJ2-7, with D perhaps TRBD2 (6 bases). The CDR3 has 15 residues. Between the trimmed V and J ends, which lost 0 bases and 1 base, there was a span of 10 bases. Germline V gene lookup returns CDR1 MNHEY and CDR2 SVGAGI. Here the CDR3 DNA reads TGTGCCAGCAGTTACTCTGGTAGCGGATCCTACGAGCAGTACTTC. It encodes CASSYSGSGSYEQYF.

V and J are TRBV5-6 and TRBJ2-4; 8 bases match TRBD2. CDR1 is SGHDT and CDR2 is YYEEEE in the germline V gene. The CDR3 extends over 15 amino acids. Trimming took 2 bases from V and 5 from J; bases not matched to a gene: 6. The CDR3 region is CASSLRGGHQNIQYF. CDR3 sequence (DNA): TGTGCCAGCAGCTTACGGGGGGGCCACCAAAACATTCAGTACTTC.

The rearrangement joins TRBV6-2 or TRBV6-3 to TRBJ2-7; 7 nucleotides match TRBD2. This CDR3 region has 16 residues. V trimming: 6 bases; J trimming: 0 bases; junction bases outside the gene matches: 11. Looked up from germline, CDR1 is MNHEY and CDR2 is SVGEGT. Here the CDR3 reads CASSYPLARSSYEQYF. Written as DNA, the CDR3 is TGTGCCAGCAGCTATCCACTAGCGCGCAGCTCCTACGAGCAGTACTTC.

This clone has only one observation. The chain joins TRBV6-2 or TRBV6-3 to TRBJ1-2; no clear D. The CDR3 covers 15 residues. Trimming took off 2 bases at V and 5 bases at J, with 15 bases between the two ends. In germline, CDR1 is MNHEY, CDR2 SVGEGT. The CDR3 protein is CASSYLEVSPYGYTF. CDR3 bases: TGTGCCAGCAGTTACCTAGAGGTCAGCCCTTATGGCTACACCTTC.

The DNA for the CDR3 is TGTGCCAGCAGCTTGTTAGCGGGAGCGAGCTCCTACAATGAGCAGTTCTTC. Translated: CASSLLAGASSYNEQFF. The chain links TRBV5-4 to TRBJ2-1; 9 bases match TRBD2. With V trimmed by 1 base and J by 0 bases, 5 bases remained unmatched. CDR1 is SGHNT and CDR2 is YYREEE in the germline V gene (reference sequence). The CDR3 extends over 17 amino acids.

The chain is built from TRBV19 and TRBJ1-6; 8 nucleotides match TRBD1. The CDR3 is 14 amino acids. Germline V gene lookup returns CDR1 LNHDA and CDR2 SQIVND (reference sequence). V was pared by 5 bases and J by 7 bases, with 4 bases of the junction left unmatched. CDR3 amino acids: CASSQQGDNSPLHF. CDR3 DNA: TGTGCCAGTAGTCAACAGGGGGACAATTCACCCCTCCACTTT.

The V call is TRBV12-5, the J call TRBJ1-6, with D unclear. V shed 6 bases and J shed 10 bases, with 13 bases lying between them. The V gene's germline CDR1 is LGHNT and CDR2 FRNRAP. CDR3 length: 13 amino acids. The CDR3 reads CASGSGIRSPLHF. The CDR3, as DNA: TGTGCTAGTGGCTCGGGAATACGGTCACCCCTCCACTTT.